One sample yielded the 17 T cell receptor beta chains listed below, sequenced in a study of CD8+ T cells in alopecia areata. Extracted RNA was reverse transcribed into cDNA, the sequencing template. TCRdb's copy holds only in-frame clones and misses some; the assay was immunoSEQ multiplex PCR. Altogether 15,000 to 20,000 clones were found in the sample, and no singletons occur. Cells from pooled cutaneous lymph nodes were sorted by CD4, CD8alpha, NKG2D, NKG2ACE and other markers. The sample was CD8+ T cells sorted from a lymph node. Receptor source: a C3H/HeJ mouse with alopecia areata. MHC haplotype: H2-k.

About this clone itself: The genes are named according to mouse. The missing CDR3 end, 4 residues past where the read stops, is filled in from the germline J gene. The chain employs TRBV1 and TRBJ2-1; 7 nucleotides agree with TRBD1. CDR1 and CDR2 from the germline V gene are NSQYPW and LRSPGD (reference sequence). This CDR3 is built from 11 residues. The part of the CDR3 DNA that was read is TGCACCTGCCTACAGGGGTCT. This translates into CTCLQGS. The entire CDR3 protein reads CTCLQGSEQFF.

In its sample, this clone was seen a few times. Genes and germline come from the mouse. This chain's CDR3 is CASSETGGGSAETLYF. CDR3 DNA (partial): TGTGCCAGCAGTGAAACTGGGGGGGGTAGTGCAGAA. V and J are TRBV13-1 and TRBJ2-3; 10 nucleotides align to TRBD2. The read ends 4 residues early relative to the CDR3; the germline J gene fills the gap. After removal of 2 bases from V and 0 bases from J, the junction contained 3 bases not matched to a gene. Germline CDR1 reads NSHNY; CDR2 reads SYGAGN. This CDR3 has 16 amino acids.

This clone was counted only a few times. Germline and genes here are mouse. The read ends 4 residues shy of where the CDR3 ends; the end is completed using the germline J gene. The chain uses TRBV17 and TRBJ1-4, with 11 nucleotides matching TRBD1. The germline CDR1 and CDR2 sequences are MNHDT and YYDKIL. V lost 3 bases, J lost 5 bases, and 2 bases stayed unmatched. CDR3 length equals 15 residues. This CDR3 is CASSSGTGGNERLFF. The CDR3 bases that were read are TGTGCTAGCAGTAGCGGGACAGGGGGAAACGAA.

This clone was recorded many times. The gene names here belong to mouse. The missing CDR3 end, 4 residues past where the read stops, is filled in from the germline J gene. The chain uses TRBV13-3 and TRBJ2-4; TRBD2 agrees at 8 bases. V shed 5 bases, J shed 1 base, and the junction held 6 bases outside the gene matches. The CDR3 contains 15 residues. Looked up from germline, CDR1 is NNHDY and CDR2 is SYVADS. CDR3 residues: CASRGTGEGQNTLYF. CDR3 DNA, as far as it was read: TGTGCCAGCAGGGGGACTGGCGAGGGTCAAAAC.

A word on this clone: Gene names are the mouse ones. The observed sequence ends 4 residues before the CDR3 terminus, with the missing tail filled in from the germline J gene. This rearrangement joins TRBV19 to TRBJ2-1; 14 nucleotides agree with TRBD2. CDR1 and CDR2 from the germline V gene are FNHDT and SITEND (reference sequence). The CDR3 spans 14 residues. This chain's CDR3 is CASIRDWGGAEQFF. The sequenced part of the CDR3 DNA is TGTGCCAGCATCCGGGACTGGGGGGGCGCT.

The table lists this clone with many counts. Mouse gene names apply. CDR3 sequence: CASSEGTGNYAEQFF. The DNA read from the CDR3 is TGTGCCAGCAGTGAGGGGACAGGGAACTATGCT. The V and J genes are TRBV13-3 and TRBJ2-1; 9 bases agree with TRBD1. The CDR3 goes on 4 residues after the read ends, and that part is filled in from the germline J gene. The CDR3 runs to 15 residues. Germline CDR1 is NNHDY and CDR2 is SYVADS. After removal of 2 bases from V and 1 base from J, the junction contained 1 base not matched to a gene.

This clone was seen a handful of times. The gene names given are mouse names. The missing CDR3 end, 4 residues past where the read stops, is filled in from the germline J gene. This sequence joins TRBV1 and TRBJ2-3; D perhaps matches TRBD1 (7 bases). Between the trimmed V and J ends, which lost 0 bases and 3 bases, there was a span of 13 bases. This CDR3 spans 16 amino acids. The germline CDR1 and CDR2 sequences are NSQYPW and LRSPGD (reference sequence). The CDR3: CTCSADLKGAAETLYF. The covered CDR3 bases are TGCACCTGCAGTGCAGATCTTAAGGGGGCGGCAGAA.

This clone occurred many times. The genes and germline here are from mouse. The CDR3 end falls 4 residues outside the read, so it is completed with the germline J gene. V is TRBV13-3 and J is TRBJ2-7; TRBD2 aligns across 7 bases. Germline CDR1 reads NNHDY; CDR2 reads SYVADS. V lost 1 base and J lost 1; bases outside the gene matches: 2. The CDR3 is 14 amino acids. The sequenced CDR3 bases are TGTGCCAGCAGTGATTACTGGGGTTCCTAT. Translating gives CASSDYWGSY. The entire CDR3 protein reads CASSDYWGSYEQYF.

This clone came up many times. Mouse gene names and germline throughout. The read halts 4 residues ahead of the CDR3 end, with the missing end drawn from the germline J gene. The chain has TRBV19 and TRBJ2-5, with a tentative D call TRBD1 (5 bases). Per the germline V gene, CDR1 is FNHDT and CDR2 is SITEND (reference sequence). The CDR3 sequence is 12 residues long. The CDR3 here is CASSMSGDTQYF. The covered CDR3 bases are TGTGCCAGCAGTATGTCAGGGGAC.

This clone was recorded at least ten times. Gene labels here are mouse ones. The read is 4 residues too short to cover the CDR3 end, so that end is filled in from the germline J gene. This rearrangement joins TRBV16 to TRBJ2-4; 10 positions match TRBD2. The germline CDR1 and CDR2 sequences are SGHSA and FRNQAP. The CDR3 contains 16 residues. V was pared by 4 bases and J by 1 base, with 5 bases of the junction left unmatched. CDR3: CASSSTGGRGQNTLYF. CDR3 DNA, as far as it was read: TGTGCAAGCAGCTCGACTGGGGGGAGAGGTCAAAAC.

The table lists this clone with many counts. The germline and genes are mouse ones. The sequenced fragment ends 4 residues before the CDR3 boundary, so the rest is inferred from the germline J gene. The gene calls are TRBV13-2 and TRBJ2-5; D gene uncertain. The CDR3 extends over 15 amino acids. Trimming removed 0 bases at V and 2 bases at J, with 10 bases between. Per the germline V gene, CDR1 is NNHNN and CDR2 is SYGAGS (reference sequence). Partial CDR3 DNA: TGTGCCAGCGGTGATGCTAGAACAGTCCAAGAC. Protein sequence: CASGDARTVQD. In full, the CDR3 reads CASGDARTVQDTQYF.

As to this clone: Gene names and germline match the mouse. Sequencing ends 4 residues short of the CDR3 end; the germline J gene provides the rest. J is TRBJ1-1 and V is TRBV17, with D tentatively TRBD1 (5 bases). The CDR3 extends over 11 amino acids. CDR1 and CDR2 from the germline V gene are MNHDT and YYDKIL. Partial CDR3 DNA: TGTGCTAGCAGTAGGGGGGGA. Amino acids: CASSRGG. The entire CDR3 sequence reads CASSRGGEVFF.

This clone was counted a few times. Gene names refer to mouse genes. The CDR3 end falls 4 residues outside the read, so it is completed with the germline J gene. The chain recombines TRBV19 with TRBJ2-1; 7 positions match TRBD1. CDR1 and CDR2 from the germline V gene are FNHDT and SITEND (reference sequence). V was clipped by 0 bases and J by 6 bases; unmatched bases: 6. The CDR3 spans 15 residues. The CDR3 loop reads CASSIGQGGGAEQFF. The CDR3 DNA, read in part, is TGTGCCAGCAGTATAGGACAGGGAGGAGGTGCT.

This clone was counted between two and nine times. These gene names are mouse names. From the germline J gene comes the end of the CDR3, since the read stops 4 residues before it. This chain links TRBV13-3 with TRBJ2-5, with 10 bases that match TRBD2. The V segment lost 2 bases and the J segment 0 bases; nucleotides outside the gene matches: 3. The CDR3 covers 16 residues. Germline V CDR1 and CDR2: NNHDY, SYVADS. CDR3 bases read: TGTGCCAGCAGTGAACCTGGGGGGGCTAACCAAGAC. As protein: CASSEPGGANQD. The whole CDR3 reads CASSEPGGANQDTQYF.

In the case of this clone: The gene names given are mouse names. Read data end 4 residues before the CDR3 end; the end is taken from the germline J gene. V usage is TRBV5 and J usage is TRBJ2-7, with 8 positions matching TRBD2. The CDR3 has 13 amino acids. Germline loops: CDR1 LGHNA, CDR2 YNLKQL (reference sequence). The covered CDR3 bases are TGTGCCAGCAGCCCGGACTGGGAGCAT. Protein product: CASSPDWEH. The whole CDR3 protein is CASSPDWEHEQYF.

Turning to this clone: The translated DNA and TCRdb's protein are not identical at residue 13; the protein here was translated from the DNA. The gene names here belong to mouse. The read stops 3 residues short of the end of the CDR3; the missing end is completed from the germline J gene. The chain uses TRBV1 and TRBJ1-3, with 7 bases fitting TRBD1. Germline lookup yields CDR1 NSQYPW and CDR2 LRSPGD (reference sequence). There are 16 residues in the CDR3. V was clipped by 2 bases and J by 0 bases; unmatched bases: 4. CDR3 DNA, as far as it was read: TGCACCTGCAGTGCACCCAGGGGGAATTCTGGAAATACG. This sequence encodes CTCSAPRGNSGNT. The complete CDR3 sequence is CTCSAPRGNSGNTLYF.

The table lists this clone with many counts. The protein in this entry is translated from the DNA; at residue 12 it differs from the protein listed in TCRdb. The genes are named according to mouse. Read sequence stops 3 residues before the CDR3 end, and the germline J gene provides the missing end. The V gene is TRBV1, the J gene TRBJ1-3, with D tentatively TRBD1 (6 bases). Germline-derived CDR1 and CDR2 are NSQYPW and LRSPGD (reference sequence). The CDR3 runs 15 residues. Between the trimmed V and J ends, which lost 1 base and 7 bases, there was a span of 14 bases. The CDR3 region is CTCSAATGRRNTLYF. The part of the CDR3 DNA that was read is TGCACCTGCAGTGCAGCAACAGGGAGGAGGAATACG.